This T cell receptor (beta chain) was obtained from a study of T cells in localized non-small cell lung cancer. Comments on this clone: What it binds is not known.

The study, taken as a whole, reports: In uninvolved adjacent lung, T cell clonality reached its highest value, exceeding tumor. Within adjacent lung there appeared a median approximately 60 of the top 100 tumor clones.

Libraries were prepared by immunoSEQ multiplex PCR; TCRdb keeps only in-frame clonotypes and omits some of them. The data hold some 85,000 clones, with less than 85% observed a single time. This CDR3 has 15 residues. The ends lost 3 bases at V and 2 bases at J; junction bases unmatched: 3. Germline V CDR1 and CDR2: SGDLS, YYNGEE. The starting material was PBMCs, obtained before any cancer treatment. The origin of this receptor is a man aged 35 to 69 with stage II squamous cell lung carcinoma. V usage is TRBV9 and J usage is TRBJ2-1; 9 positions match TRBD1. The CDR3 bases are TGTGCCAGCAGCGGGGGACAGGGCCCCTACAATGAGCAGTTCTTC. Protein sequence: CASSGGQGPYNEQFF.